Below are 23 T cell receptor beta chains sequenced from a single sample in a study of cytomegalovirus exposure and HLA in healthy donors. Primers: 60 Vbeta forward and 13 Jbeta reverse. The method was immunoSEQ multiplex PCR; TCRdb's version includes in-frame clones alone and lacks a portion of them. In the table there are about 52,000 clones, 55% to 65% of which are singletons. The sample was PBMCs. The source of these receptors is a human donor in good health.

This chain's CDR3 is CAIGRRGETQYF. CDR3 sequence (DNA): TGTGCCATCGGTCGGCGGGGAGAGACCCAGTACTTC. This chain connects TRBV10-3 to TRBJ2-5; D is perhaps TRBD2 (6 bases). Trimming took off 8 bases at V and 4 bases at J, with 11 bases between the two ends. Germline CDR1 is ENHRY and CDR2 is SYGVKD. The CDR3 totals 12 residues.

The chain carries TRBV27 and TRBJ2-7; 7 bases map to TRBD1. V shed 9 bases, J shed 3 bases, and the junction held 8 bases outside the gene matches. This CDR3 contains 13 residues. CDR1 is MNHEY and CDR2 is SMNVEV in the germline V gene (reference sequence). The CDR3 DNA is TGTGCCAGTGCCCGGGACAGCCTCTACGAGCAGTACTTC. Protein: CASARDSLYEQYF.

The chain joins TRBV28 to TRBJ1-6, with 11 bases matching TRBD1. The CDR3 extends over 15 amino acids. Germline CDR1 reads MDHEN; CDR2 reads SYDVKM. The trim removed 5 bases at V and 7 bases at J, leaving 4 bases unmatched. The DNA for the CDR3 is TGTGCCAGCAGTGGACAGGGGGCTGGGAATTCACCCCTCCACTTT. Translation: CASSGQGAGNSPLHF.

This clone was observed a few times. The CDR3 bases are TGTGCCAGCAGTGCCCAGGGGAGGGTATCAAATCAGCCCCAGCATTTT. The encoded protein is CASSAQGRVSNQPQHF. J is TRBJ1-5 and V is TRBV6-1; a possible D gene is TRBD1 (6 bases). Germline V gene sequence: CDR1 MNHNS, CDR2 SASEGT. The CDR3 length is 16 residues. Trimming took 4 bases from V and 4 from J, leaving 17 bases between them.

The chain combines TRBV19 with TRBJ1-1; D perhaps matches TRBD1 (6 bases). The ends were cut back, 4 bases at V and 2 bases at J, with 20 bases in the middle. The CDR3 spans 17 residues. The germline gives CDR1 LNHDA, CDR2 SQIVND (reference sequence). CDR3 DNA: TGTGCCAGTAGTAACCTAATTTCTTGGGGGCGAAACACTGAAGCTTTCTTT. This codes for CASSNLISWGRNTEAFF.

This clone was seen only once. V is TRBV14 and J is TRBJ1-2, with D hard to call. This CDR3 has 13 residues. The germline V and J ends were trimmed by 1 base and 4 bases, with 7 bases remaining between them. The V gene's germline CDR1 is SGHDN and CDR2 FVKESK. CDR3 coding DNA: TGTGCCAGCAGCCAAGGGCGGGGCTATGGCTACACCTTC. Its protein product is CASSQGRGYGYTF.

The rearrangement joins TRBV7-9 to TRBJ2-5; D unclear. This CDR3 spans 15 amino acids. Trimming left V 5 bases short and J 3 bases short, with 16 bases between. Germline assignment: CDR1 SEHNR and CDR2 FQNEAQ (reference sequence). The DNA of the CDR3 is TGTGCCAGCAGCCCCCTGAGGCCGCCGAAAGAGACCCAGTACTTC. Amino acids: CASSPLRPPKETQYF.

This chain links TRBV7-9 with TRBJ2-5, with 8 bases that match TRBD1. Germline V gene sequence: CDR1 SEHNR, CDR2 FQNEAQ (reference sequence). The V and J ends lost 4 bases and 2 bases, in that order; junction bases with no gene match: 3. The CDR3 has 14 amino acids. CDR3 protein: CASSSGTGQETQYF. CDR3 nucleotide sequence: TGTGCCAGCAGCTCAGGGACAGGACAAGAGACCCAGTACTTC.

This clone was recorded a few times. V is TRBV7-2 and J is TRBJ1-5; TRBD1 agrees at 9 bases. Germline CDR1 reads SGHTA; CDR2 reads FQGNSA. The CDR3 totals 16 residues. With 5 bases clipped from V and 3 bases from J, the junction kept 8 bases outside the gene matches. CDR3 protein: CASSPQGTGSNQPQHF. CDR3 sequence (DNA): TGTGCCAGCAGCCCCCAGGGGACAGGGTCCAATCAGCCCCAGCATTTT.

The table lists this clone with a few counts. This chain uses TRBV4-3 with TRBJ2-7; 7 nucleotides match TRBD2. Germline V gene lookup returns CDR1 LGHNA and CDR2 YSLEER. The CDR3 runs 15 residues. The V segment lost 1 base and the J segment 0 bases; nucleotides outside the gene matches: 3. For the CDR3, the DNA is TGCGCCAGCAGCCAAGTGGCGGGAGTCTCCTACGAGCAGTACTTC. Amino acids: CASSQVAGVSYEQYF.

The rearrangement joins TRBV19 to TRBJ1-2; maybe TRBD1 (5 bases). Per germline, CDR1 LNHDA and CDR2 SQIVND (reference sequence). The length of the CDR3 is 13 residues. V lost 3 bases, J lost 3 bases, and 8 bases lay in between. CDR3 nucleotide sequence: TGTGCCAGTAGTATGGACACGTACTATGGCTACACCTTC. It encodes CASSMDTYYGYTF.

The chain carries TRBV30 and TRBJ2-7, with 11 bases fitting TRBD1. The CDR3 sequence is 12 residues long. V lost 5 bases and J lost 6; bases outside the gene matches: 3. Germline CDR1 is GTSNPN and CDR2 is SVGIG (reference sequence). For the CDR3, the DNA is TGTGCCTGGGGACAGGGGGCTGGCGAGCAGTACTTC. Its translation is CAWGQGAGEQYF. The full variable domain, rest sourced from reference TRBV30 and TRBJ2-7, is SQTIHQWPATLVQPVGSPLSLECTVEGTSNPNLYWYRQAAGRGLQLLFYSVGIGQISSEVPQNLSASRPQDRQFILSSKKLLLSDSGFYLCAWGQGAGEQYFGPGTRLTVT.

The chain's CDR3 is CASSVGGGVGEKLFF. Here the CDR3 DNA reads TGTGCCAGCAGCGTGGGGGGGGGAGTGGGGGAAAAACTGTTTTTT. This chain joins TRBV9 and TRBJ1-4; D might be TRBD1 (5 bases). V was shortened by 2 bases and J by 8 bases, with 16 bases between the two germline ends. The germline V gene has CDR1 SGDLS and CDR2 YYNGEE. There are 15 residues in the CDR3.

This clone turned up a few times. The chain uses TRBV30 and TRBJ1-5, with D maybe TRBD1 (6 bases). V lost 2 bases, J lost 6 bases, and 11 bases lay in between. The CDR3 is 13 residues long. Germline V gene data show CDR1 as GTSNPN and CDR2 as SVGIG (reference sequence). The CDR3 sequence is CAWSPQGSQPQHF. The CDR3 coding sequence is TGTGCCTGGAGTCCACAGGGATCTCAGCCCCAGCATTTT.

This clone occurred a few times. V is TRBV6-5 and J is TRBJ1-1, with 7 nucleotides matching TRBD1. Germline CDR1 MNHEY, CDR2 SVGAGI. The CDR3 contains 16 residues. The trim removed 1 base at V and 1 base at J, leaving 6 bases unmatched. The DNA for the CDR3 is TGTGCCAGCAGTTACTTACCGGGACAGACGAACACTGAAGCTTTCTTT. Protein product: CASSYLPGQTNTEAFF.

This chain links TRBV2 with TRBJ1-1; D call uncertain. Trimming left V 6 bases short and J 14 bases short, with 16 bases between. Looked up from germline, CDR1 is SNHLY and CDR2 is FYNNEI. The CDR3 is 11 residues long. Written as DNA, the CDR3 is TGTGCCAGCAGCGGTGAATTACAGATATTCTTT. This encodes CASSGELQIFF.

The chain combines TRBV11-2 with TRBJ2-1; 9 bases are a match to TRBD2. Germline CDR1 is SGHAT and CDR2 is FQNNGV. V gave up 2 bases and J gave up 1 base; unmatched junction bases: 12. The length of the CDR3 is 19 residues. The CDR3 DNA is TGTGCCAGCAGCTTACAAGGCGGGGGGGCAGTCGGGTCCTACAATGAGCAGTTCTTC. The encoded protein is CASSLQGGGAVGSYNEQFF.

CDR3 amino acids: CASTPRDSNEKLFF. In DNA form, the CDR3 reads TGTGCCAGTACCCCGAGGGATAGTAATGAAAAACTGTTTTTT. V usage is TRBV19 and J usage is TRBJ1-4, with no clear D. Per the germline V gene, CDR1 is LNHDA and CDR2 is SQIVND (reference sequence). The CDR3 contains 14 residues. With 7 bases removed from V and 4 bases from J, the gap between germline ends came to 13 bases.

This chain joins TRBV19 and TRBJ1-2; TRBD1 matches 7 bases. The germline V gene has CDR1 LNHDA and CDR2 SQIVND (reference sequence). V gave up 5 bases and J gave up 8 bases; unmatched junction bases: 5. CDR3 length equals 12 residues. This CDR3 is CASSPQGQGYTF. CDR3 coding DNA: TGTGCCAGTAGTCCACAGGGACAGGGCTACACCTTC.

The count of this clone is one. The rearrangement links TRBV5-1 to TRBJ2-3, with 7 bases fitting TRBD2. Per the germline V gene, CDR1 is SGHRS and CDR2 is YFSETQ. Trimming took 6 bases from V and 2 from J; bases not matched to a gene: 6. This CDR3 spans 14 amino acids. DNA of the CDR3: TGCGCCAGCAATCGGGGGGAATACACAGATACGCAGTATTTT. Its protein is CASNRGEYTDTQYF.

V is TRBV7-2 and J is TRBJ1-1, with 7 positions matching TRBD1. Germline V gives CDR1 SGHTA, CDR2 FQGNSA. This CDR3 region has 14 residues. V was clipped by 5 bases and J by 4 bases; unmatched bases: 7. In DNA form, the CDR3 reads TGTGCCAGCAGCGAGGTAAGGGGGCTCACTGAAGCTTTCTTT. Translation: CASSEVRGLTEAFF.

This sequence joins TRBV6-5 and TRBJ2-7, with 7 bases identical to TRBD1. The CDR3 sequence is 16 residues long. The junction had 7 bases not matched to a gene; V was cut back by 2 bases and J by 0 bases. From germline, CDR1 is MNHEY and CDR2 SVGAGI. The CDR3 region is CASSYQPRGNSYEQYF. The CDR3 DNA reads TGTGCCAGCAGTTACCAACCCAGGGGGAACTCCTACGAGCAGTACTTC.

The chain employs TRBV7-9 and TRBJ1-1; D remains unclear. The germline CDR1 and CDR2 sequences are SEHNR and FQNEAQ (reference sequence). V was trimmed by 1 base and J by 1 base, leaving 7 bases between them. The CDR3 loop spans 14 amino acids. DNA of the CDR3: TGTGCCAGCAGCTTAGTAGCCTCGAACACTGAAGCTTTCTTT. This codes for CASSLVASNTEAFF.